This TCR beta chain was captured in a study of OX40 agonist ivuxolimab in advanced cancers. Overall study: Three patients responded partially, comprising one with hepatocellular carcinoma and two with cutaneous melanoma. Study observations and caveats: Partial responders receiving 0.1-3.0 mg/kg showed among the lowest clonal expansion.

TCRdb keeps only in-frame clones here, not all; method: immunoSEQ multiplex PCR. The sample records some 66,000 clones, about 85% being singletons. Notes on this clone: Its cognate antigen is unknown.

V gave up 6 bases and J gave up 5 bases, with 17 bases separating them. The CDR3 has 16 residues. Germline CDR1 and CDR2: MNHEY and SMNVEV (reference sequence). The chain couples TRBV27 to TRBJ1-6; a weak D match, TRBD1 (5 bases). Sequencing was performed on CD4+ or CD8+ T cells sorted from blood, taken in a trial of the OX40 agonist ivuxolimab. This clonotype was sampled from an adult with an advanced solid tumor such as melanoma, head and neck, liver or kidney cancer. CDR3 region: CASSPRPRADNSPLHF. DNA of the CDR3: TGTGCCAGCAGCCCAAGGCCCAGGGCTGATAATTCACCCCTCCACTTT.